Listed below are T cell receptor beta chains from one sample, sequenced in a study of blood T cell repertoires in COVID-19. Data came from immunoSEQ multiplex PCR; TCRdb stores just in-frame clones and leaves some out. The table includes approximately 93,000 clones, roughly 88% detected once. Material: peripheral blood. The receptors were sampled from a man aged 50 to 60 with COVID-19, enrolled during active disease. CDR3s include the opening cysteine and the closing phenylalanine or tryptophan. The D gene is left open where the match is weak. Clone size is stated in some rows and not others, as once, few, many or a class when expanded.

>once|14|TRBD1|TRBJ1-6|TRBV25-1
TGTGCCAGCAGTGAGACAGGGTTCAATTCACCCCTCCACTTT
CASSETGFNSPLHF
>.|13|TRBD1|TRBJ2-7|TRBV6-5
TGTGCCAGCGGTCCAGGGGGCGACTACGAGCAGTACTTC
CASGPGGDYEQYF
>.|14|TRBD1|TRBJ1-1|TRBV18
TGTGCCAGCTCACCGGGGGCAGGGGGTTCGGAAGCTTTCTTT
CASSPGAGGSEAFF
>.|13|.|TRBJ2-7|TRBV28
TGTGCCAGCAGACGAGGGGGGGGATACGAGCAGTACTTC
CASRRGGGYEQYF
>.|15|TRBD2|TRBJ2-6|TRBV28
TGTGCCAGCACCCCCCGGGGGGCTGGGGCCAACGTCCTGACTTTC
CASTPRGAGANVLTF
>.|17|.|TRBJ2-7|TRBV5-8
TGTGCCAGCAGCGCCGCCTGGGGCAGTCCACGCTCCTACGAGCAGTACTTC
CASSAAWGSPRSYEQYF
>.|13|.|TRBJ2-1|TRBV12-3/TRBV12-4
TGTGCCAGCAGTTATAACTCCCTCAATGAGCAGTTCTTC
CASSYNSLNEQFF
>.|14|.|TRBJ2-7|TRBV28
TGTGCCAGCAACTACGGAGGGATCGCCTACGAGCAGTACTTC
CASNYGGIAYEQYF
>.|12|.|TRBJ2-1|TRBV29-1
TGCAGCGTCATAAGGGGGGGCAATGAGCAGTTCTTC
CSVIRGGNEQFF
>.|17|TRBD2|TRBJ2-1|TRBV3-1/TRBV3-2
TGTGCCAGCAGCCAAGACCCAGTAGCGGGGACCCACAATGAGCAGTTCTTC
CASSQDPVAGTHNEQFF
>.|18|TRBD2|TRBJ2-6|TRBV11-2
TGTGCCAGCAGCTTAGAAGCGGGGGCTACCTCTGGGGCCAACGTCCTGACTTTC
CASSLEAGATSGANVLTF
>.|15|TRBD1|TRBJ1-6|TRBV18
TGTGCCAGCTCCCCAGTACAGGGGGCGGGTTCACCCCTCCACTTT
CASSPVQGAGSPLHF
>.|15|TRBD2|TRBJ2-7|TRBV7-9
TGTGCCAGCAGCCAAGCGGGGGGGCCTACCTACGAGCAGTACTTC
CASSQAGGPTYEQYF
>.|16|.|TRBJ2-3|TRBV5-6
TGTGCCAGCAGCCTGGTACTAGAGTCAAGCACAGATACGCAGTATTTT
CASSLVLESSTDTQYF
>.|13|.|TRBJ2-2|TRBV6-4
TGTGCCAGCAGCCCCGGGGACACCGGGGAGCTGTTTTTT
CASSPGDTGELFF